This entry describes one T cell receptor beta chain. This sample is drawn from a study of OX40 agonist ivuxolimab in advanced cancers. CDR1 and CDR2 (germline): SGHAT, FQNNGV. The junction had 7 bases not matched to a gene; V was cut back by 5 bases and J by 4 bases. The CDR3 extends over 15 amino acids. Profiling relied on immunoSEQ multiplex PCR, and the TCRdb table lists in-frame clones only, not all of them. The data hold roughly 70,000 clones, with 88% observed a single time. The chain couples TRBV11-2 to TRBJ1-3; 8 positions match TRBD1. This TCR came from an adult with an advanced solid tumor such as melanoma, head and neck, liver or kidney cancer. Source: CD4+ or CD8+ T cells sorted from blood, taken in a trial of the OX40 agonist ivuxolimab. This CDR3 is CASSGWTGPGNTIYF. The CDR3 nucleotides are TGTGCCAGCAGCGGATGGACAGGGCCGGGAAACACCATATATTTT.